These T cell receptor beta chains were read from a single sample in a study of cytomegalovirus exposure and HLA in healthy donors. Generated by immunoSEQ multiplex PCR, the TCRdb table keeps only in-frame clones and is missing some. This table holds about 280,000 clones, 85% to 90% found once. The sample comprised PBMCs. The source of these receptors is a young woman in good health and CMV-seronegative. Each CDR3 is given with its conserved first and last residue. The D gene is left open where the match is weak. Clone sizes are given selectively: once, few, many, or a class where the clone is expanded.

v_gene	j_gene	d_gene	abundance	CDR3nt	CDR3aa
TRBV6-5	TRBJ2-3	TRBD2	NA	TGTGCCAGCAGTTCCGGGACTAGCATCATAACAGATACGCAGTATTTT	CASSSGTSIITDTQYF
TRBV29-1	TRBJ2-3	TRBD2	few	TGCAGCGTTGAGCGGGGGGCAGGAGATACGCAGTATTTT	CSVERGAGDTQYF
TRBV30	TRBJ1-2	NA	NA	TGTGCCTGGAGTTACCCTGGACAGAACCCCTATGGCTACACCTTC	CAWSYPGQNPYGYTF
TRBV13	TRBJ2-1	NA	NA	TGTGCCAGCAGCTCCTACTTCAATGAGCAGTTCTTC	CASSSYFNEQFF
TRBV27	TRBJ2-2	NA	NA	TGTGCCAGCAGTTTATCGTCACATGGCGGGGAGCTGTTTTTT	CASSLSSHGGELFF
TRBV9	TRBJ1-4	NA	NA	TGTGCCAGCAGCGTAGGGGGCCGGCCTGCAACTAATGAAAAACTGTTTTTT	CASSVGGRPATNEKLFF
TRBV28	TRBJ1-5	NA	NA	TGTGCCAGCAGCTCGGGGGGTCAGCCCCAGCATTTT	CASSSGGQPQHF
TRBV5-1	TRBJ1-4	NA	NA	TGCGCCAGCAGCTTGGGGGAGCGGGGAGAAAAACTGTTTTTT	CASSLGERGEKLFF
TRBV5-4	TRBJ2-2	NA	NA	TGTGCCAGCAGCCCGACCCTCGGAGGGTCCGGGGAGCTGTTTTTT	CASSPTLGGSGELFF
TRBV27	TRBJ2-1	TRBD2	NA	TGTGCCAGCAGTTTAGCGACGGGACTAGTGTACAATGAGCAGTTCTTC	CASSLATGLVYNEQFF
TRBV6-6	TRBJ1-1	NA	NA	TGTGCCAGCAGTTACCGGCAGGGTGAAGCTTTCTTT	CASSYRQGEAFF
TRBV7-3	TRBJ2-1	NA	NA	TGTGCCAGCAGCTTAACGGCACGATCCTACAATGAGCAGTTCTTC	CASSLTARSYNEQFF
TRBV19	TRBJ1-1	TRBD1	once	TGTGCCAGTAGTATAGCCCTTCTGGACAGGGGGGGGAGGACTGAAGCTTTCTTT	CASSIALLDRGGRTEAFF
TRBV6-6	TRBJ1-1	TRBD1	NA	TGTGCCAGCAGTTACCGCTGGACAGGGACTGAAGCTTTCTTT	CASSYRWTGTEAFF
TRBV29-1	TRBJ2-1	TRBD1	NA	TGCAGCGTTGACGGACAGGGGACCTACAATGAGCAGTTCTTC	CSVDGQGTYNEQFF
TRBV7-3	TRBJ2-5	TRBD2	NA	TGTGCCAGCAGCCCCAGTGCTAGCGGGGGGGCCTGGGAGACCCAGTACTTC	CASSPSASGGAWETQYF
TRBV11-2	TRBJ1-2	TRBD1	NA	TGTGCCAGCAGCGCCACGCTGACAGGGACCTATGGCTACACCTTC	CASSATLTGTYGYTF
TRBV7-2	TRBJ1-5	NA	NA	TGTGCCAGCAGCCCGCACGCCGGGGGTGATCAGCCCCAGCATTTT	CASSPHAGGDQPQHF
TRBV7-8	TRBJ2-2	NA	NA	TGTGCCAGCAGCCGCAGGGGAACCGGGGAGCTGTTTTTT	CASSRRGTGELFF
TRBV15	TRBJ1-3	NA	NA	TGTGCCACCACCCCGGGGGGCAGCTCTGGAAACACCATATATTTT	CATTPGGSSGNTIYF
TRBV5-1	TRBJ1-2	TRBD1	NA	TGCGCCAGCACCCCTAGGGACAGCCTGGAGAACTATGGCTACACCTTC	CASTPRDSLENYGYTF
TRBV15	TRBJ1-1	NA	NA	TGTGCCACCAGCAGAGCCTCGGGGGTTGAAGCTTTCTTT	CATSRASGVEAFF
TRBV13	TRBJ1-3	TRBD1	NA	TGTGCCAGCAGCCCCGGAGTCGACAGGGGGCCGGGAAACACCATATATTTT	CASSPGVDRGPGNTIYF
TRBV19	TRBJ2-1	TRBD2	NA	TGTGCCAGTAGTGTTACTAGCGGGGGGAAAAATCAGTTCTTC	CASSVTSGGKNQFF
TRBV6-5	TRBJ1-1	NA	NA	TGTGCCAGCAGTCGGGGGACTGAAGCTTTCTTT	CASSRGTEAFF
TRBV2	TRBJ2-3	NA	NA	TGTGCCAGCAGTGAAGTCAGGCATACAGATACGCAGTATTTT	CASSEVRHTDTQYF
TRBV10-3	TRBJ2-2	TRBD1	NA	TGTGCCATCAGTGGGGACAGGGGGTGGGACACCGGGGAGCTGTTTTTT	CAISGDRGWDTGELFF